This T cell receptor (beta chain) was sequenced in a study of control samples from healthy donors and cancer patients. Some clones are missing from TCRdb's copy, which holds only in-frame ones; the method was immunoSEQ multiplex PCR. The sample consists of tens of thousands of clones, around 90% of them appearing once. V lost 10 bases and J 2 bases, leaving 11 bases between the germline ends. Looked up from germline, CDR1 is MDHEN and CDR2 is SYDVKM. The CDR3 contains 13 residues. This clone has more than one count but fewer than ten. The sample was PBMCs. The gene calls are TRBV28 and TRBJ2-2, with D hard to call. This TCR came from a woman aged 40 to 55 with head and neck cancer. CDR3 amino acids: CATYSINTGELFF. The CDR3 region has the DNA TGTGCCACCTACTCTATCAACACCGGGGAGCTGTTTTTT.